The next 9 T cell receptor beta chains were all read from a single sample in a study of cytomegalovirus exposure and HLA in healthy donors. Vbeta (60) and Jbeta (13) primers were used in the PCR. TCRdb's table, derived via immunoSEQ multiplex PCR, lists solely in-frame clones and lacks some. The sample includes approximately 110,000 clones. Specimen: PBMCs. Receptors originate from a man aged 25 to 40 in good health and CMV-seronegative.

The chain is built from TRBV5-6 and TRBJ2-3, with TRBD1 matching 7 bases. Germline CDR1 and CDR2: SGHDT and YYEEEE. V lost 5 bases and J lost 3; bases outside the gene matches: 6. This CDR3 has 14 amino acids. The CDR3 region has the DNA TGTGCCAGCAGATTCGACAGGGTGACAGATACGCAGTATTTT. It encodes CASRFDRVTDTQYF.

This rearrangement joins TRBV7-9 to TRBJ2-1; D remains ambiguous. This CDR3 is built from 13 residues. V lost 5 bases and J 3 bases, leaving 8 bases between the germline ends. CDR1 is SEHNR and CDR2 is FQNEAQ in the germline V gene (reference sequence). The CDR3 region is CASSPRSYNEQFF. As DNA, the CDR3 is TGTGCCAGCAGCCCCCGGAGCTACAATGAGCAGTTCTTC.

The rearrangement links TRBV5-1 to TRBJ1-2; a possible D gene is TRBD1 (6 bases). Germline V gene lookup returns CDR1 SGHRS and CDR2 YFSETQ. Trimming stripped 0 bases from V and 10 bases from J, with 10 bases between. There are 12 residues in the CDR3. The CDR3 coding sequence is TGCGCCAGCAGCTTGGCAGGGGATGTCTACACCTTC. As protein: CASSLAGDVYTF. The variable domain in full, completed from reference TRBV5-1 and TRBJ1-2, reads KAGVTQTPRYLIKTRGQQVTLSCSPISGHRSVSWYQQTPGQGLQFLFEYFSETQRNKGNFPGRFSGRQFSNSRSEMNVSTLELGDSALYLCASSLAGDVYTFGSGTRLTVV.

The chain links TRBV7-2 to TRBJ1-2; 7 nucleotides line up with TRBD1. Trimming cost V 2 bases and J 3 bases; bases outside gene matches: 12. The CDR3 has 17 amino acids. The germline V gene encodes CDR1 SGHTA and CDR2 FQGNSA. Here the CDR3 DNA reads TGTGCCAGCAGCTTAAGAATTCGTGTAAGGGGGCACTATGGCTACACCTTC. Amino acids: CASSLRIRVRGHYGYTF.

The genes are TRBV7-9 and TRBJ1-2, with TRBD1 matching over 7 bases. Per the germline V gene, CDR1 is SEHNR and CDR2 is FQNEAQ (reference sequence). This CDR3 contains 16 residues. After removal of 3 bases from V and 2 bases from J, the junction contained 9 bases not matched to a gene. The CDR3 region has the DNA TGTGCCAGCAGCTTTTCGGGAACAGGGGCCAACTATGGCTACACCTTC. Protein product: CASSFSGTGANYGYTF.

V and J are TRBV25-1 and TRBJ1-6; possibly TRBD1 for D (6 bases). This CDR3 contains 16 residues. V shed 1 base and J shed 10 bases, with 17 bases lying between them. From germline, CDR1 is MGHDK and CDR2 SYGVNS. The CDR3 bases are TGTGCCAGCAGTGAATCGGGGGGGCAGGGGAGCTCACCCCTCCACTTT. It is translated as CASSESGGQGSSPLHF.

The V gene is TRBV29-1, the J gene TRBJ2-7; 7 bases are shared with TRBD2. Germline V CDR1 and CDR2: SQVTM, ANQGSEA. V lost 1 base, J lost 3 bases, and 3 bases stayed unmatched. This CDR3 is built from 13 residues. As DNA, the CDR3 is TGCAGCGTTGAAGCGGGGGGAGGCTACGAGCAGTACTTC. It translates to CSVEAGGGYEQYF.

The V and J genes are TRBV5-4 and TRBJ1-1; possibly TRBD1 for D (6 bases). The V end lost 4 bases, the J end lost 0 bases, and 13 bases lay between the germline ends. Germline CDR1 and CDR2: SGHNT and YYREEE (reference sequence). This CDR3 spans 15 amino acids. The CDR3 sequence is CASSARTELNTEAFF. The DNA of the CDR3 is TGTGCCAGCAGCGCGCGGACAGAACTGAACACTGAAGCTTTCTTT.

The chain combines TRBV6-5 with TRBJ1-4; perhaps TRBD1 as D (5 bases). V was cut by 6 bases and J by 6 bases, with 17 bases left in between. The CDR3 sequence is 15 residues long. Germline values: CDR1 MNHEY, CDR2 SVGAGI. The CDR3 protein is CASRPERGWDEKLFF. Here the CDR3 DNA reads TGTGCCAGCAGGCCGGAGCGGGGGTGGGATGAAAAACTGTTTTTT.